The 13 T cell receptor beta chains below come from one sample, sequenced in a study of siplizumab effects on memory and regulatory T cells (dated by TCRdb to between 2018 and 2020). Library preparation used the immunoSEQ multiplex PCR assay. In TCRdb, the immuneACCESS table is reduced to in-frame sequences with V and J assigned. These tables do not hold every clone; where another copy was compared, an unresolved V gene accounts for under half, and the others remain unexplained. The sample table holds about 100,000 clones, of which 91% were seen once. Roughly 2.6% of the sample rests with the top ten. The material sequenced was CD4+ T cells sorted from blood. The receptors were gathered from a human donor in good health. Some clones in this sample may be carry-over from other donors' samples.

This chain joins TRBV6-5 and TRBJ2-2, with D possibly being TRBD1 (6 bases). V was shortened by 6 bases and J by 3 bases, with 11 bases between the two germline ends. This CDR3 contains 14 residues. CDR1 is MNHEY and CDR2 is SVGAGI in the germline V gene. The CDR3 reads CASRSRGYTGELFF. The DNA of the CDR3 is TGTGCCAGCAGATCCAGGGGCTACACCGGGGAGCTGTTTTTT.

In DNA form, the CDR3 reads TGTGCCAGCAGCCAATTAGGGAATGGTGGGGAAAACATTCAGTACTTC. Translating it yields CASSQLGNGGENIQYF. The V call is TRBV14, the J call TRBJ2-4; D is ambiguous. V was pared by 2 bases and J by 5 bases, with 16 bases between. Germline V gene sequence: CDR1 SGHDN, CDR2 FVKESK. CDR3 length: 16 residues.

The chain's CDR3 is CASLRRETQYF. The DNA for the CDR3 is TGTGCCAGCCTAAGAAGGGAGACCCAGTACTTC. The rearrangement joins TRBV2 to TRBJ2-5; D gene ambiguous. Germline V CDR1 and CDR2: SNHLY, FYNNEI. V lost 8 bases, J lost 5 bases, and 9 bases lay in between. The CDR3 consists of 11 residues.

V gene TRBV27 combines with J gene TRBJ2-5; 9 bases map to TRBD1. With V trimmed by 6 bases and J by 7 bases, 12 bases remained unmatched. The CDR3 consists of 15 residues. Per germline, CDR1 MNHEY and CDR2 SMNVEV (reference sequence). As DNA, the CDR3 is TGTGCCAGCAGACCCGGGACAGGGAAGCTAGGGACCCAGTACTTC. Protein sequence: CASRPGTGKLGTQYF.

The chain employs TRBV11-3 and TRBJ2-7; TRBD1 or TRBD2 may be the D gene (5 bases each). Germline assignment: CDR1 SGHNT and CDR2 YENEEA. CDR3 length: 15 amino acids. V was trimmed by 0 bases and J by 3 bases, leaving 12 bases between them. The DNA of the CDR3 is TGTGCCAGCAGCTTAGATGCGGAGAGGGGCTACGAGCAGTACTTC. Translated: CASSLDAERGYEQYF.

V is TRBV28 and J is TRBJ2-3, with D perhaps TRBD1 (6 bases). With 6 bases removed from V and 1 base from J, the gap between germline ends came to 14 bases. The CDR3 runs 15 residues. Germline V gene lookup returns CDR1 MDHEN and CDR2 SYDVKM. The CDR3 here is CASRSWPGGTDTQYF. CDR3 sequence (DNA): TGTGCCAGCAGGTCCTGGCCAGGGGGCACAGATACGCAGTATTTT.

The V and J genes are TRBV11-1 and TRBJ2-6; D unclear. The CDR3 extends over 14 amino acids. From germline, CDR1 is SGHAT and CDR2 FQDESV (reference sequence). V lost 1 base and J 0 bases, leaving 1 base between the germline ends. CDR3 region: CASSLDSGANVLTF. CDR3 coding DNA: TGTGCCAGCAGCTTAGACTCTGGGGCCAACGTCCTGACTTTC.

The chain employs TRBV5-6 and TRBJ2-7; 7 bases line up with TRBD1. Trimming cost V 2 bases and J 5 bases; bases outside gene matches: 7. The germline gives CDR1 SGHDT, CDR2 YYEEEE. CDR3 size: 14 residues. The CDR3 protein is CASSFLDRDHEQYF. The DNA of the CDR3 is TGTGCCAGCAGCTTCCTAGACAGGGACCACGAGCAGTACTTC.

V usage is TRBV7-9 and J usage is TRBJ1-6; D possibly corresponds to TRBD1 (5 bases). The CDR3 totals 12 residues. Germline CDR1 reads SEHNR; CDR2 reads FQNEAQ (reference sequence). Trimming stripped 7 bases from V and 8 bases from J, with 9 bases between. The CDR3 is CASTQGDSPLHF. The CDR3 DNA reads TGTGCCAGCACGCAGGGAGATTCACCCCTCCACTTT.

The rearrangement links TRBV19 to TRBJ2-7; TRBD1 matches 8 bases. The trim removed 6 bases at V and 5 bases at J, leaving 6 bases unmatched. Germline V CDR1 and CDR2: LNHDA, SQIVND (reference sequence). The CDR3 loop spans 13 amino acids. CDR3 region: CASRRQGSHEQYF. In DNA, the CDR3 is TGTGCCAGTAGGAGACAGGGGTCCCACGAGCAGTACTTC.

This clone was found many times. The chain uses TRBV7-9 and TRBJ2-5, with D maybe TRBD1 (6 bases). CDR1 is SEHNR, CDR2 FQNEAQ, per germline (reference sequence). Trimming pared 4 bases from V and 5 bases from J, leaving 14 bases between. This CDR3 has 14 residues. CDR3 coding DNA: TGTGCCAGCAGCTGGACCCTTCAGGGGGAGACCCAGTACTTC. Protein: CASSWTLQGETQYF.

The CDR3 nucleotides read TGTGCCAGCAGCGTACAGGGCTCCTACGAGCAGTACTTC. Amino acid sequence: CASSVQGSYEQYF. The V call is TRBV28, the J call TRBJ2-7; a weak D match, TRBD1 (6 bases). CDR3 length: 13 residues. Germline V gene sequence: CDR1 MDHEN, CDR2 SYDVKM. Between the trimmed V and J ends, which lost 6 bases and 0 bases, there was a span of 9 bases.

The chain has TRBV15 and TRBJ2-7, with 9 bases aligning to TRBD1. This CDR3 has 14 residues. Germline assignment: CDR1 LNHNV and CDR2 YYDKDF (reference sequence). V lost 4 bases to trimming and J lost 9 bases; unmatched junction nucleotides: 10. This CDR3 reads CATSTGTGPLGQYF. The CDR3, as DNA: TGTGCCACCAGCACCGGGACAGGGCCATTAGGGCAGTACTTC.